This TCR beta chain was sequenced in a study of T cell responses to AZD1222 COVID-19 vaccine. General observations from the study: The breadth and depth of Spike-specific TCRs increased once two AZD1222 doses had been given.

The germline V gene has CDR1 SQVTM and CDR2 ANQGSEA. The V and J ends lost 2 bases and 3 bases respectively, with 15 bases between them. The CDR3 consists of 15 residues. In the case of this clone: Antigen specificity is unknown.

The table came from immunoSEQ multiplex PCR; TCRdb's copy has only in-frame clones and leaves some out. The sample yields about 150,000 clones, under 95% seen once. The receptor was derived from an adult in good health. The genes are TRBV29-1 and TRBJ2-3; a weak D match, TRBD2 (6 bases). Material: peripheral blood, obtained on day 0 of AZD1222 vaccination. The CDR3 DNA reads TGCAGCGTTGAACCCGTAGGAGGGTTGACAGATACGCAGTATTTT. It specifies CSVEPVGGLTDTQYF.